This entry lists 6 T cell receptor beta chains sequenced from one sample in a study of T-cell memory formation after mild COVID-19. MiXCR was run by TCRdb on the 5' RACE reads, yielding one entry per CDR3 protein. Of about 240,000 distinct CDR3 sequences listed, approximately 9% are singletons. Source material: PBMCs or a T cell subset sorted from them (not recorded which). The receptor source for this set is a man aged 18 to 30 who had mild COVID-19 (a few samples of this study predate the infection). Cell type and time point are not known.

This clonotype was counted ten times or more. The chain joins TRBV12-3 or TRBV12-4 to TRBJ2-7; D is unresolved. The CDR3 is 13 amino acids. The V end lost 8 bases, the J end lost 0 bases, and 11 bases lay between the germline ends. CDR3 sequence reads: CASGEVGSYEQYF. The CDR3 region has the DNA TGTGCCAGCGGAGAGGTAGGCTCCTACGAGCAGTACTTC.

Only a few counts were recorded for this clonotype. V and J are TRBV4-2 and TRBJ2-4; 8 bases align to TRBD2. Looked up from germline, CDR1 is LGHNA and CDR2 is YNFKEQ. CDR3 length: 11 residues. The J segment lost 9 bases and the V segment lost 6 bases, leaving 1 base of the junction unmatched. This CDR3 is CASRAGGIQYF. The CDR3 nucleotides read TGTGCCAGCAGGGCGGGGGGCATTCAGTACTTC.

This clonotype turned up a few times. This chain uses TRBV15 with TRBJ2-3; TRBD2 matches 13 bases. Unmatched junction bases numbered 7, after V lost 5 bases and J lost 5 bases. The germline V gene has CDR1 LNHNV and CDR2 YYDKDF (reference sequence). The CDR3 has 16 amino acids. Here the CDR3 reads CATSLRTSGGRDTQYF. CDR3 nucleotides: TGTGCCACCAGCCTACGGACTAGCGGGGGTAGAGATACGCAGTATTTT. The full variable domain, rest sourced from reference TRBV15 and TRBJ2-3, is DAMVIQNPRYQVTQFGKPVTLSCSQTLNHNVMYWYQQKSSQAPKLLFHYYDKDFNNEADTPDNFQSRRPNTSFCFLDIRSPGLGDTAMYLCATSLRTSGGRDTQYFGPGTRLTVL.

This clonotype occurred a few times. This sequence joins TRBV28 and TRBJ2-7; D is unresolved. The germline V and J ends were trimmed by 3 bases and 4 bases, with 7 bases remaining between them. The CDR3 totals 12 residues. CDR1 is MDHEN, CDR2 SYDVKM, per germline. The CDR3 loop is CASSFGRYEQYV. In DNA, the CDR3 is TGTGCCAGCAGTTTTGGGCGATACGAGCAGTACGTC.

In this sample, this clonotype turned up a few times. In DNA, the CDR3 is TGTGCCAGCAGCTTCCTCCCAGACCCCAGTAACTATGGCTACACCTTC. Translation: CASSFLPDPSNYGYTF. The gene calls are TRBV5-5 and TRBJ1-2, with D uncertain. This CDR3 has 16 residues. Germline-derived CDR1 and CDR2 are SGHKS and YYEKEE (reference sequence). V lost 2 bases, J lost 1 base, and 15 bases lay in between. The full variable domain, rest sourced from reference TRBV5-5 and TRBJ1-2, is DAGVTQSPTHLIKTRGQQVTLRCSPISGHKSVSWYQQVLGQGPQFIFQYYEKEERGRGNFPDRFSARQFPNYSSELNVNALLLGDSALYLCASSFLPDPSNYGYTFGSGTRLTVV.

The chain links TRBV20-1 to TRBJ1-5; tentative D call: TRBD1 (6 bases). Per germline, CDR1 DFQATT and CDR2 SNEGSKA (reference sequence). Trimming stripped 3 bases from V and 5 bases from J, with 17 bases between. This CDR3 comprises 15 residues. Here the CDR3 reads CSASLAGGAYQPQHF. Written as DNA, the CDR3 is TGCAGTGCTAGTCTCGCGGGGGGCGCATATCAGCCCCAGCATTTT.